This T cell receptor (beta chain) was recovered during a study of T cell changes during pregnancy in multiple sclerosis. This CDR3 is built from 14 residues. The V end lost 0 bases, the J end lost 7 bases, and 10 bases lay between the germline ends. CDR1 MNHEY and CDR2 SMNVEV come from the germline V gene (reference sequence). Clones were sequenced by immunoSEQ multiplex PCR, and TCRdb holds only the in-frame ones, with some missing. The table includes about 49,000 clones, roughly 93% detected once. This receptor was identified in a female donor in good health, enrolled as a control in a pregnancy study. The chain is built from TRBV27 and TRBJ1-5; D possibly corresponds to TRBD1 (5 bases). This specimen was CD4+ T cells from peripheral blood mononuclear cells, taken in the second trimester of pregnancy. In DNA, the CDR3 is TGTGCCAGCAGTTTATCAGGGGTGAGGCAGCCCCAGCATTTT. This codes for CASSLSGVRQPQHF.